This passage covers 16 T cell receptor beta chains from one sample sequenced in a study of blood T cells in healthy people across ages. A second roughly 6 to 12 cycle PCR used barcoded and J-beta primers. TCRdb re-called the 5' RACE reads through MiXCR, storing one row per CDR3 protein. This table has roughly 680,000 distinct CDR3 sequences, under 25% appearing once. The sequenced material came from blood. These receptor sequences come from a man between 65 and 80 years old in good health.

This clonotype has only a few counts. The CDR3 DNA follows: TGTGCCAGCAGTCTCGGACTAGCGGGAGGGCCCCACGCCGGGGAGCTGTTTTTT. Translating it yields CASSLGLAGGPHAGELFF. The V and J genes are TRBV2 and TRBJ2-2, with 15 bases that match TRBD2. The CDR3 spans 18 residues. The germline V gene encodes CDR1 SNHLY and CDR2 FYNNEI. V shed 5 bases and J 6 bases; nucleotides not matched to a gene: 10.

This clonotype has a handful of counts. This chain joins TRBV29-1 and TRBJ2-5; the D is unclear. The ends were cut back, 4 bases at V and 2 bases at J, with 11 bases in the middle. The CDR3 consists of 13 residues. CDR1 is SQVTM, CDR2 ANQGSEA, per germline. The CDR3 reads CSVGSPAQETQYF. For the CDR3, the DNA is TGCAGCGTTGGGTCGCCAGCTCAAGAGACCCAGTACTTC.

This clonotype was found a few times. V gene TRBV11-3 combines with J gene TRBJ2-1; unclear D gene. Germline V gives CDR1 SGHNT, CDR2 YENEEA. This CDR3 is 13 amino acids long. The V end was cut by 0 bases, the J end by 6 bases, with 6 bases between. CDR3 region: CASSLDYLNEQFF. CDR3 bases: TGTGCCAGCAGCTTAGATTATCTCAATGAGCAGTTCTTC.

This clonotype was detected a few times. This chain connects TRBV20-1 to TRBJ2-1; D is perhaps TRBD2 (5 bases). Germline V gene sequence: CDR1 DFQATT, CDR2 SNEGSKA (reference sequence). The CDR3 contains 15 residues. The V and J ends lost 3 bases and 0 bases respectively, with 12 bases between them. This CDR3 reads CSASKLGGSYNEQFF. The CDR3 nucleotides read TGCAGTGCTAGCAAACTAGGCGGCTCCTACAATGAGCAGTTCTTC.

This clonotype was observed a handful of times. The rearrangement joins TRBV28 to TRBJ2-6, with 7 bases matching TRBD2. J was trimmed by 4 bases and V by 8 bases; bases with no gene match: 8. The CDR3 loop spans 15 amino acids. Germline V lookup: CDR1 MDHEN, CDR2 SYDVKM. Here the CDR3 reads CASAKQGLGANVLTF. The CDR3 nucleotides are TGTGCCAGCGCAAAGCAGGGACTAGGGGCCAACGTCCTGACTTTC.

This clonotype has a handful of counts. The CDR3 DNA reads as TGCAGTACTCAGGGGGGGGGAGAGACCTACGAGCAGTACTTC. It is translated as CSTQGGGETYEQYF. V usage is TRBV20-1 and J usage is TRBJ2-5, with D perhaps matching TRBD1 or TRBD2 (7 bases each). The end of the DNA aligns better with TRBJ2-7, so the J call may be wrong. This CDR3 comprises 14 residues. Germline assignment: CDR1 DFQATT and CDR2 SNEGSKA (reference sequence).

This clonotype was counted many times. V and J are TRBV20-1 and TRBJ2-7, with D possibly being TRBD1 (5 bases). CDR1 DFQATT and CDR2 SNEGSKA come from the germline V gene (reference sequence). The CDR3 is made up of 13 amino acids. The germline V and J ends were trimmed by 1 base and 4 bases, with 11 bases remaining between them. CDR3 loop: CSARVGAQYEQYF. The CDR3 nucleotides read TGCAGTGCTAGAGTAGGGGCGCAGTACGAGCAGTACTTC.

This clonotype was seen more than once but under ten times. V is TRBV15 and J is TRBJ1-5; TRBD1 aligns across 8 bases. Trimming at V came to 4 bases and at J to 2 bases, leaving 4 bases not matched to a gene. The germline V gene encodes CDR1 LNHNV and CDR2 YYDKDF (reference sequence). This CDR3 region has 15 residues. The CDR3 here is CATSTAQGGNQPQHF. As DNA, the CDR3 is TGTGCCACCAGCACCGCACAGGGGGGCAATCAGCCCCAGCATTTT.

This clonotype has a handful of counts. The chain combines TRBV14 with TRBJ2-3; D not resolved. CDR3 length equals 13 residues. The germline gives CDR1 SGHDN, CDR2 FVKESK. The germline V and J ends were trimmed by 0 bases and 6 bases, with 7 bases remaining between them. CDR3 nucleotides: TGTGCCAGCAGCCAAGATCCTCACGATACGCAGTATTTT. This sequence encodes CASSQDPHDTQYF.

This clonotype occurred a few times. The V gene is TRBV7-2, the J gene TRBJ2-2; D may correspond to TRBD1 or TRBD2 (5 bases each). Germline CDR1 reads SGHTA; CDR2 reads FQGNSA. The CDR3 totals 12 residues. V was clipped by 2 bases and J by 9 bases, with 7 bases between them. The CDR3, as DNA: TGTGCCAGCAGCTTAAGGGACCGGGAGCTGTTTTTT. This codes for CASSLRDRELFF.

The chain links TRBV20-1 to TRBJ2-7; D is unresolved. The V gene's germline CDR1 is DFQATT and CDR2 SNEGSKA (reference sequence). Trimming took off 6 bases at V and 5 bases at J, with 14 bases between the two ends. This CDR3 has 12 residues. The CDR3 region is CSARTQDDEQYF. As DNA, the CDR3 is TGCAGTGCGAGGACCCAAGACGACGAGCAGTACTTC.

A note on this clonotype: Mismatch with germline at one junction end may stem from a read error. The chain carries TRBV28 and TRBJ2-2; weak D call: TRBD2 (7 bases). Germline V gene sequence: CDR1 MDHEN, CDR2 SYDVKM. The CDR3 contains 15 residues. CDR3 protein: CASSGAGAGAGELLF. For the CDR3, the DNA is TGTGCCAGCAGCGGAGCAGGGGCGGGAGCCGGGGAGCTGCTTTTT. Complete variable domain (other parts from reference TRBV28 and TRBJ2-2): DVKVTQSSRYLVKRTGEKVFLECVQDMDHENMFWYRQDPGLGLRLIYFSYDVKMKEKGDIPEGYSVSREKKERFSLILESASTNQTSMYLCASSGAGAGAGELLFGEGSRLTVL.

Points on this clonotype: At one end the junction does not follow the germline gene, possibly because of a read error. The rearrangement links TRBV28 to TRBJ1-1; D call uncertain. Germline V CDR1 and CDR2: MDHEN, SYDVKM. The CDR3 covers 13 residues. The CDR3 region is CAGSHPGVTEAFF. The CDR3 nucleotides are TGTGCCGGCAGTCACCCCGGGGTCACTGAAGCTTTCTTT.

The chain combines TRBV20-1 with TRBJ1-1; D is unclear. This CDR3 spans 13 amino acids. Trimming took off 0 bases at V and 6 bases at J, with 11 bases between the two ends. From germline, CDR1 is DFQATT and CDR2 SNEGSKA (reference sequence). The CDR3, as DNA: TGCAGTGCTAGAGATCTCGCCTCAGCTGAAGCTTTCTTT. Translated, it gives CSARDLASAEAFF.

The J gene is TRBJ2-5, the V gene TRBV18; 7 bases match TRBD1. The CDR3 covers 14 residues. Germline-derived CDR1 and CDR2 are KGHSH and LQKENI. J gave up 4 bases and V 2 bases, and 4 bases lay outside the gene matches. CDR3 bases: TGTGCCAGCTCACCAGTCACAGGGGCAGAGACCCAGTACTTC. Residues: CASSPVTGAETQYF.

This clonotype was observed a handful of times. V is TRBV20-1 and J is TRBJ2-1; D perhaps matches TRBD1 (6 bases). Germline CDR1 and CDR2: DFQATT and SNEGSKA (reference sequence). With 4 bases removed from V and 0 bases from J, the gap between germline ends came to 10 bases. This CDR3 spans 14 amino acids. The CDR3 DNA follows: TGCAGTGCTACGACAGGCTTCTCCTACAATGAGCAGTTCTTC. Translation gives CSATTGFSYNEQFF.